This passage covers 16 T cell receptor beta chains from one sample sequenced in a study of blood T cell repertoires in COVID-19. Here immunoSEQ multiplex PCR was the method, and the copy in TCRdb shows in-frame clones only, minus some. The sample has 150,000 to 250,000 clones, 94% seen once. Sample: peripheral blood. These receptors originate from a man between 25 and 39 years old with COVID-19, enrolled during active disease.

The genes are TRBV28 and TRBJ1-2; 11 nucleotides line up with TRBD1. V lost 3 bases, J lost 7 bases, and 13 bases stayed unmatched. The CDR3 totals 17 residues. Germline V gene sequence: CDR1 MDHEN, CDR2 SYDVKM. The CDR3 is CASSFDRTGGKLSGYTF. The CDR3 DNA follows: TGTGCCAGCAGTTTTGATAGGACAGGGGGCAAGCTAAGTGGCTACACCTTC.

The CDR3 protein is CTSSQDRDAASSGNTIYF. As DNA, the CDR3 is TGCACCAGCAGCCAAGACAGGGATGCGGCATCCTCTGGAAACACCATATATTTT. The rearrangement joins TRBV1 to TRBJ1-3; the DNA was not compared with TRBD1, the D call given in the table. TRBV1 is listed as a pseudogene. CDR3 length: 18 residues.

This chain connects TRBV10-3 to TRBJ1-4, with TRBD1 matching over 10 bases. CDR1 is ENHRY and CDR2 is SYGVKD in the germline V gene. V was clipped by 6 bases and J by 4 bases; unmatched bases: 2. This CDR3 region has 14 residues. This CDR3 reads CAISRTGGNEKLFF. As DNA, the CDR3 is TGTGCCATCAGCAGGACAGGGGGTAATGAAAAACTGTTTTTT.

The chain is built from TRBV6-1 and TRBJ1-1, with a tentative D call TRBD1 (6 bases). Per germline, CDR1 MNHNS and CDR2 SASEGT. This CDR3 region has 15 residues. Trimming took off 1 base at V and 11 bases at J, with 20 bases between the two ends. CDR3 sequence (DNA): TGTGCCAGCAGTGAAGGAGGGCAGGGGAAGGTAATGGCTTTCTTT. It yields the protein CASSEGGQGKVMAFF.

The chain employs TRBV3-1 (or the pseudogene TRBV3-2) and TRBJ1-2; 7 bases align to TRBD1. CDR3 length: 15 residues. In germline, CDR1 is LGHDT, CDR2 YNNKEL (reference sequence). J lost 2 bases, V lost 0 bases, and 3 bases had no gene match. Written as DNA, the CDR3 is TGTGCCAGCAGCCAAGATCCGGGACAGAACTATGGCTACACCTTC. This codes for CASSQDPGQNYGYTF.

The chain recombines TRBV18 with TRBJ2-2; no reliable D call. V was shortened by 4 bases and J by 10 bases, with 10 bases between the two germline ends. Germline loops: CDR1 KGHSH, CDR2 LQKENI. The CDR3 runs to 12 residues. CDR3 amino acids: CASSLPTPELFF. The CDR3 DNA reads as TGTGCCAGCTCACTCCCTACCCCGGAGCTGTTTTTT.

This chain connects TRBV3-1 (or the pseudogene TRBV3-2) to TRBJ2-2; no reliable D call. The CDR3 is 16 residues long. Germline V gives CDR1 LGHDT, CDR2 YNNKEL (reference sequence). Between the trimmed V and J ends, which lost 1 base and 0 bases, there was a span of 9 bases. This chain's CDR3 is CASSQVPSANTGELFF. The CDR3 DNA sequence: TGTGCCAGCAGCCAAGTTCCCAGCGCGAACACCGGGGAGCTGTTTTTT.

This chain connects TRBV12-3 or TRBV12-4 to TRBJ1-1; D might be TRBD1 (5 bases). The germline V and J ends were trimmed by 5 bases and 1 base, with 8 bases remaining between them. CDR3 length: 13 amino acids. The DNA for the CDR3 is TGTGCCAGCAGTCCTCAGGGGAACACTGAAGCTTTCTTT. Its protein is CASSPQGNTEAFF.

This chain uses TRBV7-9 with TRBJ1-4; maybe TRBD1 (6 bases). The V gene lost 4 bases and the J gene lost 5 bases, with 14 bases spanning the gap. This CDR3 spans 15 amino acids. Germline V gene lookup returns CDR1 SEHNR and CDR2 FQNEAQ (reference sequence). The CDR3 DNA reads as TGTGCCAGCAGCTACGGACAGCCGCTCAATGAAAAACTGTTTTTT. Its protein is CASSYGQPLNEKLFF. Combining the CDR3 with reference TRBV7-9 and TRBJ1-4 gives the whole variable domain DTGVSQNPRHKITKRGQNVTFRCDPISEHNRLYWYRQTLGQGPEFLTYFQNEAQLEKSRLLSDRFSAERPKGSFSTLEIQRTEQGDSAMYLCASSYGQPLNEKLFFGSGTQLSVL.

The rearrangement uses TRBV10-3 and TRBJ1-4; a weak D match, TRBD1 (5 bases). Germline CDR1 reads ENHRY; CDR2 reads SYGVKD. The CDR3 has 13 residues. V was shortened by 5 bases and J by 8 bases, with 12 bases between the two germline ends. The CDR3 bases are TGTGCCATCAGTTCAGGGATGGTCGAAAAACTGTTTTTT. Encoded protein: CAISSGMVEKLFF.

The CDR3 spells CASSGTSGGAGETQYF. The CDR3 nucleotides read TGTGCCAGCAGTGGGACTAGCGGGGGGGCGGGAGAGACCCAGTACTTC. The chain recombines TRBV6-1 with TRBJ2-5; TRBD2 matches at 15 bases. Germline CDR1 reads MNHNS; CDR2 reads SASEGT. The CDR3 runs 16 residues. The V segment lost 4 bases and the J segment 4 bases; nucleotides outside the gene matches: 4.

This clone was recorded once. The chain couples TRBV7-9 to TRBJ1-5; TRBD1 is a possible D gene (6 bases). The CDR3 runs to 13 residues. V was pared by 2 bases and J by 11 bases, with 13 bases between. The germline CDR1 and CDR2 sequences are SEHNR and FQNEAQ (reference sequence). This CDR3 reads CASSLRQGLAQHF. CDR3 coding DNA: TGTGCCAGCAGCTTAAGGCAGGGGCTGGCCCAGCATTTT.

The chain links TRBV12-3 or TRBV12-4 to TRBJ2-2; a possible D gene is TRBD1 (6 bases). Deletions cut 3 bases from V and 5 bases from J, with 7 bases between. The CDR3 consists of 13 residues. The CDR3 DNA reads as TGTGCCAGCAGTTTGGGGGCTACCGGGGAGCTGTTTTTT. This codes for CASSLGATGELFF.

This chain connects TRBV19 to TRBJ2-1, with 10 bases that match TRBD1. The germline gives CDR1 LNHDA, CDR2 SQIVND (reference sequence). With 6 bases clipped from V and 7 bases from J, the junction kept 9 bases outside the gene matches. There are 15 residues in the CDR3. The CDR3 nucleotides are TGTGCCAGTAGGCCCGGGACAGGGGATACAAATGAGCAGTTCTTC. Translating it yields CASRPGTGDTNEQFF.

The genes are TRBV3-1 (or the pseudogene TRBV3-2) and TRBJ2-3, with D possibly being TRBD2 (7 bases). The CDR3 runs to 17 residues. The germline gives CDR1 LGHDT, CDR2 YNNKEL (reference sequence). V was trimmed by 0 bases and J by 6 bases, leaving 19 bases between them. CDR3 coding DNA: TGTGCCAGCAGCCAAGATTCGTCAGGAGGGGGAGGGGATACGCAGTATTTT. Its protein is CASSQDSSGGGGDTQYF.

This clone was detected once. This chain joins TRBV6-5 and TRBJ1-5, with 8 bases lining up with TRBD1. V dropped 5 bases and J dropped 4; count of bases not matched to a gene: 7. Per the germline V gene, CDR1 is MNHEY and CDR2 is SVGAGI. The CDR3 is 15 residues long. The CDR3 loop is CASSPTDRANQPQHF. The CDR3 DNA is TGTGCCAGCAGTCCAACGGACAGGGCTAATCAGCCCCAGCATTTT.